This T cell receptor (beta chain) was sequenced during a study of T cells in Graves' hyperthyroidism and ophthalmopathy. Study observations and caveats: Blood also contained most expanded thyroid clonotypes above 0.001. The model anticipated ophthalmopathy a median 6.5 months pre-onset.

RNA transcripts gave rise to amplified TCR beta CDR3 regions. A first-round RT-PCR of the TCR CDR3 used the HTBI primer set. TCRdb analysed the multiplex PCR reads with MiXCR anew, one entry per CDR3 protein. The repertoire holds 700,000 or so distinct CDR3 sequences, around 15% seen once, with approximately 8.4% in the top ten. About this clonotype itself: As yet, its antigen is unknown.

V was trimmed by 7 bases and J by 0 bases, leaving 7 bases between them. This CDR3 region has 13 residues. CDR1 and CDR2 (germline): KGHDR, SFDVKD. Subjects aged 18 to 65 presented with newly diagnosed hyperthyroidism of less than 2 months' duration. Uncontrolled infection, other autoimmune disease, pregnancy or lactation led to exclusion. The sample taken for sequencing was blood. The gene calls are TRBV24-1 and TRBJ2-3; D remains unclear. The TCR originated in a man between 18 and 35 years old with Graves' hyperthyroidism. DNA for the CDR3: TGTGCCACCAGCCACGGCAGCACAGATACGCAGTATTTT. This encodes CATSHGSTDTQYF.